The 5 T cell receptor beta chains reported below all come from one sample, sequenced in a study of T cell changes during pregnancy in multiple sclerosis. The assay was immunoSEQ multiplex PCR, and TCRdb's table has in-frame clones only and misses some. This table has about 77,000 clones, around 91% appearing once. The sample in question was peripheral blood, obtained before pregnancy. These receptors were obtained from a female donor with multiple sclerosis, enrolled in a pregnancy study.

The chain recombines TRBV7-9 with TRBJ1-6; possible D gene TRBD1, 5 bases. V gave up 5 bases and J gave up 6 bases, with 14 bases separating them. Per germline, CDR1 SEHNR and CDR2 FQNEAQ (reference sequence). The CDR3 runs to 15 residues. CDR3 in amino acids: CASSQAGRSNSPLHF. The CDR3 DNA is TGTGCCAGCAGCCAGGCGGGGCGTAGTAATTCACCCCTCCACTTT.

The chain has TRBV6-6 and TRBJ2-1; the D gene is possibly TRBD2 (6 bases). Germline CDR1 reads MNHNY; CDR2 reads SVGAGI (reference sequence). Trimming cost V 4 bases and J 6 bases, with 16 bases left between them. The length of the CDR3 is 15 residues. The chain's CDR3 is CASSSRLGLGNEQFF. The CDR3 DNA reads TGTGCCAGCAGTTCCCGACTAGGTCTAGGCAATGAGCAGTTCTTC.

CDR3 residues: CATTLSGTGNEQYF. The CDR3 region has the DNA TGTGCCACTACACTATCCGGGACAGGGAACGAGCAGTACTTC. The rearrangement links TRBV19 to TRBJ2-7, with 9 bases identical to TRBD1. CDR3 length: 14 residues. Germline CDR1 LNHDA, CDR2 SQIVND (reference sequence). J gave up 5 bases and V 10 bases, and 12 bases lay outside the gene matches. Drawing the rest from reference TRBV19 and TRBJ2-7, the complete variable domain is DGGITQSPKYLFRKEGQNVTLSCEQNLNHDAMYWYRQDPGQGLRLIYYSQIVNDFQKGDIAEGYSVSREKKESFPLTVTSAQKNPTAFYLCATTLSGTGNEQYFGPGTRLTVT.

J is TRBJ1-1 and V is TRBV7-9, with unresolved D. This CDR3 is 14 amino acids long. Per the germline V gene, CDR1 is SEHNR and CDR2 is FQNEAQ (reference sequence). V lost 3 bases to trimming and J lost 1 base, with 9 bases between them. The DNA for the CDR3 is TGTGCCAGCAGCTTGAGGGCCGAGAACACTGAAGCTTTCTTT. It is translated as CASSLRAENTEAFF.

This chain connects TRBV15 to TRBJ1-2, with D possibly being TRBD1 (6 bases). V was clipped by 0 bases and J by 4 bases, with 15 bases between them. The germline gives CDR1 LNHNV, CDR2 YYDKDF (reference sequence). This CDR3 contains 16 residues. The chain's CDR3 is CATSRDRTGRGYGYTF. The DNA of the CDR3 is TGTGCCACCAGCAGAGATCGAACAGGGAGGGGCTATGGCTACACCTTC.